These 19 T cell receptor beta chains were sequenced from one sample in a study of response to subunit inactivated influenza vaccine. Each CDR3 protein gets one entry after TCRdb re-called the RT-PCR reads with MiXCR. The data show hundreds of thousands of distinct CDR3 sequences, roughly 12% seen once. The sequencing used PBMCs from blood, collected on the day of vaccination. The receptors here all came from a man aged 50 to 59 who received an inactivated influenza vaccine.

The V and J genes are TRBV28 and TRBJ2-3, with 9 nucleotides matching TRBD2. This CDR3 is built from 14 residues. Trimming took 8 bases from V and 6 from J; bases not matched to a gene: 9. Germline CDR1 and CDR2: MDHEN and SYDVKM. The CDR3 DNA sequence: TGTGCCAGCGCAAACTTAGGACTAGCGGATACGCAGTATTTT. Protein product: CASANLGLADTQYF.

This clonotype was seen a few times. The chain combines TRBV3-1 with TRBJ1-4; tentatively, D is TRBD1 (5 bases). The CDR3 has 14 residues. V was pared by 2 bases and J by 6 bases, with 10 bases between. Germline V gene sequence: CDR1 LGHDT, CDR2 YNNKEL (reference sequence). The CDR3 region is CASSQRVGDEKLFF. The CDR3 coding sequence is TGTGCCAGCAGCCAACGTGTAGGGGATGAAAAACTGTTTTTT. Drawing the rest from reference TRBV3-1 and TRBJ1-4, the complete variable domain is DTAVSQTPKYLVTQMGNDKSIKCEQNLGHDTMYWYKQDSKKFLKIMFSYNNKELIINETVPNRFSPKSPDKAHLNLHINSLELGDSAVYFCASSQRVGDEKLFFGSGTQLSVL.

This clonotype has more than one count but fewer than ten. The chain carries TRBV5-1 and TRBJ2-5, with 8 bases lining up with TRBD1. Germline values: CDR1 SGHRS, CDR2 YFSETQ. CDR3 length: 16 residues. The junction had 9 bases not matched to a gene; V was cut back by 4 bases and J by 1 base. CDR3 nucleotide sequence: TGCGCCAGCAGCCAGCAGGGGGCAACCTTCCAAGAGACCCAGTACTTC. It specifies CASSQQGATFQETQYF.

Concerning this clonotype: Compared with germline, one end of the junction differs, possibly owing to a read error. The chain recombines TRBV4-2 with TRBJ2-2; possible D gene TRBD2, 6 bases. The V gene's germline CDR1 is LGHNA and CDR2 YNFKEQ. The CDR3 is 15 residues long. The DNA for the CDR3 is TGTGCCAGCAGCCAGCGGGATGCGAACACCGGGGAGCTGTGTTTT. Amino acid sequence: CASSQRDANTGELCF.

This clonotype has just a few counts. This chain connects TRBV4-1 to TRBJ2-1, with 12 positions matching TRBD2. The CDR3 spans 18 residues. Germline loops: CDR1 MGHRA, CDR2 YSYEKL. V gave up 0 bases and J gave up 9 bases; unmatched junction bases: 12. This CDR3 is CASSQELGRTSGDGEQFF. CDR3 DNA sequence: TGCGCCAGCAGCCAAGAACTTGGAAGGACTAGCGGGGACGGTGAGCAGTTCTTC.

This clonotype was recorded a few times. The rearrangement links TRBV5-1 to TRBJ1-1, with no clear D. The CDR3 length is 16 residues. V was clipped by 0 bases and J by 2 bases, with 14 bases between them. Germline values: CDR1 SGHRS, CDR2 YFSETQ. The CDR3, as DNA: TGCGCCAGCAGCTTGGAAGGTGGGAGATTTAACACTGAAGCTTTCTTT. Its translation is CASSLEGGRFNTEAFF. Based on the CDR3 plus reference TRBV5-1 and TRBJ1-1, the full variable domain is KAGVTQTPRYLIKTRGQQVTLSCSPISGHRSVSWYQQTPGQGLQFLFEYFSETQRNKGNFPGRFSGRQFSNSRSEMNVSTLELGDSALYLCASSLEGGRFNTEAFFGQGTRLTVV.

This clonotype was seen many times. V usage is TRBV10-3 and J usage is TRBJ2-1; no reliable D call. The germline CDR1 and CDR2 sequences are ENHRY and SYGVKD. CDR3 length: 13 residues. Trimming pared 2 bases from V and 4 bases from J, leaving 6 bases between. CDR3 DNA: TGTGCCATCAGTGAGGCGTTTTACAATGAGCAGTTCTTC. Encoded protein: CAISEAFYNEQFF.

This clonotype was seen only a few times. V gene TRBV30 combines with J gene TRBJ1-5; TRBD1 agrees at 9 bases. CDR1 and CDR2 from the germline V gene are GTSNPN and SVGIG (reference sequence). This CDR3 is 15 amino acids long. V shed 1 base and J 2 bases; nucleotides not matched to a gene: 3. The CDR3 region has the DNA TGTGCCTGGAGTGGGGACAGGGTGGGCAATCAGCCCCAGCATTTT. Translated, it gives CAWSGDRVGNQPQHF.

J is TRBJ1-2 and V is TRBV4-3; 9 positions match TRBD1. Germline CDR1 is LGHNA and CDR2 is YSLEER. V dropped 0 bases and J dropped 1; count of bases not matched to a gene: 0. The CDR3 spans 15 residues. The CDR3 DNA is TGCGCCAGCAGCCAAGAGGGACAGGGTAACTATGGCTACACCTTC. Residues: CASSQEGQGNYGYTF.

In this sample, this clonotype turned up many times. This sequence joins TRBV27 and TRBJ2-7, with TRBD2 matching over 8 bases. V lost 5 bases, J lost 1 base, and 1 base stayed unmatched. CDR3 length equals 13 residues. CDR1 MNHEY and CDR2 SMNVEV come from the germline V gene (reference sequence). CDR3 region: CASSPSGSYEQYF. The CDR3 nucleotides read TGTGCCAGCAGTCCTAGCGGGTCCTACGAGCAGTACTTC.

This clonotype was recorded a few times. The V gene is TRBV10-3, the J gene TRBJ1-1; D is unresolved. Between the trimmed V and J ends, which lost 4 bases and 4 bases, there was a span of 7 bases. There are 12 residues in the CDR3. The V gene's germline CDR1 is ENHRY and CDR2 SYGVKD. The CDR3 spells CAISGLSTEAFF. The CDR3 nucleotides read TGTGCCATCAGTGGGCTGAGCACTGAAGCTTTCTTT.

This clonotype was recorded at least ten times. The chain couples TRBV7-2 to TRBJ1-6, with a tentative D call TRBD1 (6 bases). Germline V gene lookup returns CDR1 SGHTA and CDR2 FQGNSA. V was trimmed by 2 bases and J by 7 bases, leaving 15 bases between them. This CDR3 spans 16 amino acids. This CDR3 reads CASSLLGGAGNSPLHF. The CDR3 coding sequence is TGTGCCAGCAGCTTATTGGGGGGGGCCGGCAATTCACCCCTCCACTTT.

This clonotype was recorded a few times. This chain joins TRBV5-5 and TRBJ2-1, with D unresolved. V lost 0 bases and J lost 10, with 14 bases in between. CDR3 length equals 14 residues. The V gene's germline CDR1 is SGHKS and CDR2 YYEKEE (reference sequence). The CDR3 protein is CASSLATSSTEQFF. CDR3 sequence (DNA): TGTGCCAGCAGCTTGGCCACCTCCTCAACAGAGCAGTTCTTC.

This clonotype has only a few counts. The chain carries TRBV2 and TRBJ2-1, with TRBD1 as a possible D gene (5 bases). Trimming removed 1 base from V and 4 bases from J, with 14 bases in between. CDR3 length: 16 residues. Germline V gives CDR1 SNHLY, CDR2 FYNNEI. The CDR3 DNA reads TGTGCCAGCAGTGAAGAGGCACAGGTCTTGTACAATGAGCAGTTCTTC. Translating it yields CASSEEAQVLYNEQFF.

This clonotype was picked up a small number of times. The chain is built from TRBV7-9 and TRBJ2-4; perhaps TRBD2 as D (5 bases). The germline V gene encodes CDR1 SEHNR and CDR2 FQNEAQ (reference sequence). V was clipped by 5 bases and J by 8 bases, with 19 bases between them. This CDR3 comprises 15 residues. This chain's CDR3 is CASSIPDPSRDIQYF. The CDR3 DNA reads TGTGCCAGCAGCATACCGGATCCTTCGAGGGACATTCAGTACTTC. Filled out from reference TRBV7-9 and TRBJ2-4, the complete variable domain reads DTGVSQNPRHKITKRGQNVTFRCDPISEHNRLYWYRQTLGQGPEFLTYFQNEAQLEKSRLLSDRFSAERPKGSFSTLEIQRTEQGDSAMYLCASSIPDPSRDIQYFGAGTRLSVL.

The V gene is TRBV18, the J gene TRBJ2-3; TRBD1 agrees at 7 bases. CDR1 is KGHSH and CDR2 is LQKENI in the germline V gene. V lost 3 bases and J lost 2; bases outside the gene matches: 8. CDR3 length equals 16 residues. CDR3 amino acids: CASSPRDSFLTDTQYF. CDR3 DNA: TGTGCCAGCTCACCGAGGGACAGTTTCCTCACAGATACGCAGTATTTT.

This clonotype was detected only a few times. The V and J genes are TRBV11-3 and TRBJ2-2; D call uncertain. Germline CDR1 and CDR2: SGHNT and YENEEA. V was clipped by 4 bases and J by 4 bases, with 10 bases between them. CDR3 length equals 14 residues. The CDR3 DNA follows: TGTGCCAGCAGCTCAAACCACAGCACCGGGGAGCTGTTTTTT. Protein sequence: CASSSNHSTGELFF.

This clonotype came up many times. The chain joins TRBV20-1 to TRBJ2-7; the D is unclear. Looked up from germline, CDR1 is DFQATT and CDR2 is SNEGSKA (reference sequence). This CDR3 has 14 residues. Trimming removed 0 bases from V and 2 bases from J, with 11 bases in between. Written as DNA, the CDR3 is TGCAGTGCTAGAGATCCAAGAGAGACCTACGAGCAGTACTTC. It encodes CSARDPRETYEQYF.

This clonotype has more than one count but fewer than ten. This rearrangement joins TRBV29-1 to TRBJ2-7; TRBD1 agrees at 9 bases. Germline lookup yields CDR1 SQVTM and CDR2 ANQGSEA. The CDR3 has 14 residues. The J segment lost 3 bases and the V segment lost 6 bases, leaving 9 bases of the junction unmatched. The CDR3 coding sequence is TGCAGCGTCACCCCGGGGGACAGGGTCTACGAGCAGTACTTC. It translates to CSVTPGDRVYEQYF.